This T cell receptor beta chain was sequenced in a study of T cells in Graves' hyperthyroidism and ophthalmopathy. Findings of the study overall: Using 13 V-J features, a model discriminated ophthalmopathy from stable hyperthyroidism.

This clonotype was counted between two and nine times. Antigen unknown. The junction had 11 bases not matched to a gene; V was cut back by 8 bases and J by 4 bases. The CDR3 consists of 15 residues. Germline V gene sequence: CDR1 MGHRA, CDR2 YSYEKL. Amplified TCR beta CDR3 regions derived from RNA transcripts. The TCR CDR3 first-round RT-PCR relied on the HTBI primer set. From the multiplex PCR reads, TCRdb called clonotypes with MiXCR, one entry per CDR3 protein. The sample lists about 47,000 distinct CDR3 sequences; approximately 50% were seen once. The V call is TRBV4-1, the J call TRBJ2-3; the match to TRBD2 covers 8 bases. Sample: peripheral blood or thyroid tissue (not recorded which). The TCR comes from a man aged 18 to 30 with Graves' hyperthyroidism. The CDR3 loop reads CASGLTSGSSDTQYF. CDR3 bases: TGCGCCAGCGGCCTAACAAGCGGGAGCTCAGATACGCAGTATTTT.